This T cell receptor (beta chain) is from a study of early T cells in non-severe SARS-CoV-2 infection. Study summary: From unsorted whole blood, bulk RNA was sequenced, and the chains remained unpaired. General observations from the study: The matching step, a VDJdb search, favored anti-spike CD8 responses and missed private and CD4 specificities.

The CDR3 consists of 14 residues. Germline lookup yields CDR1 SQVTM and CDR2 ANQGSEA. V was pared by 2 bases and J by 0 bases, with 11 bases between. This clonotype was counted many times. The antigen is undetermined. Researchers attached unique molecular identifiers to individual cDNA molecules. MiXCR, applied by TCRdb to the 5' RACE reads, yields one record per CDR3 protein. The sample lists 63,000 or so distinct CDR3 sequences, over 10% occurring once. This clonotype originated in an adult who was a healthcare worker with PCR-confirmed SARS-CoV-2 infection or an uninfected control (not recorded which). The chain links TRBV29-1 to TRBJ2-7, with D perhaps TRBD1 or TRBD2 (5 bases each). This sample comprised whole blood, obtained at baseline. CDR3 sequence: CSVEYEGSSYEQYF. CDR3 bases: TGCAGCGTTGAATACGAGGGGAGCTCCTACGAGCAGTACTTC.